This T cell receptor (beta chain) was sequenced in a study of T cells in women clearing cervical HPV infection. Study-level information: Donors had HPV16-related CIN3 or worse; 2 had invasive cancer. For cases, blood was sampled a median around 140 days after lesion detection, interquartile range roughly 90 to 230 days.

Some clones are missing from TCRdb's copy, which holds only in-frame ones; the method was immunoSEQ multiplex PCR. The specimen's table records some 31,000 clones. A note on this clone: Compared with germline, one end of the junction differs, possibly owing to a read error.

The TCR was taken from a woman aged 18-70 years with a cervical HPV16 infection that either progressed to CIN3+ or cleared (not recorded which). Sequenced sample: blood buffy coat.

The CDR3 here is CASSQAWARGIKGYTF. The CDR3 bases that were read are TGTGCCAGCAGTCAAGCCTGGGCCAGGGGGATTAAAGGC. The chain combines TRBV2 with TRBJ1-2; 7 bases agree with TRBD1. From the germline J gene comes the end of the CDR3, since the read stops 3 residues before it. The CDR3 has 16 residues. From germline, CDR1 is SNHLY and CDR2 FYNNEI.